The clone carrying this T cell receptor (beta chain) was recorded at least ten times. Its antigen is undetermined. This entry comes from a study of glioma-infiltrating T cells. General study points: Non-neoplastic patients had below-expected tissue-blood divergence, while all gliomas exceeded expectation.

V lost 1 base to trimming and J lost 4 bases; unmatched junction nucleotides: 10. Germline CDR1 DFQATT, CDR2 SNEGSKA (reference sequence). The CDR3 totals 15 residues. The iRepertoire nested amplicon-rescue multiplex PCR amplified TCR alpha and beta CDR3s from RNA. Tissue mRNA or PBMC total RNA, roughly 90-400 ng, went into one-step reverse transcription and amplification. Using its own MiXCR run on the multiplex PCR reads, TCRdb lists one record per CDR3 protein. The sample gives 160,000 or so distinct CDR3 sequences, about 47% of which show up once; roughly 5.2% is in the top ten. The specimen sequenced was glioma tissue, nonneoplastic brain tissue, or PBMCs (not recorded which). V gene TRBV20-1 combines with J gene TRBJ2-7, with 7 bases aligning to TRBD2. The receptor comes from a human donor with low-grade glioma or glioblastoma, undergoing nonglioma brain surgery, or in good health (not recorded which). Written as DNA, the CDR3 is TGCAGTGCTAGAGCGGGACTACGCTATGCTTACGAGCAGTACTTC. The encoded protein is CSARAGLRYAYEQYF.